This TCR beta chain comes out of a study of blood T cell repertoires in COVID-19. Study details: Whether acute or convalescent, the COVID-19 samples came from the United States, Italy and Spain.

This clone has only one observation. Original analysis: Cell counts per sample came from amplifying reference gene primers. Assay used: immunoSEQ multiplex PCR; TCRdb lists only in-frame clones, some missing. V and J calls and clone size are given by that table; D and trimming were obtained from the DNA. The sample gives about 160,000 clones, 85% of which show up once; approximately 3% is in the top ten. Germline CDR1 reads LGHDT; CDR2 reads YNNKEL (reference sequence). With 6 bases removed from V and 3 bases from J, the gap between germline ends came to 20 bases. This CDR3 has 16 residues. Input material: peripheral blood. This receptor was obtained from a human donor with acute or convalescent COVID-19. The donor label of this sample is uncertain. The chain couples TRBV3-1 (or the pseudogene TRBV3-2) to TRBJ1-1; tentatively, D is TRBD1 (5 bases). In DNA, the CDR3 is TGTGCCAGCAGTCTTTCGTCGGGGGGTTTGTACACTGAAGCTTTCTTT. Translation: CASSLSSGGLYTEAFF.